This TCR beta chain was obtained from a study of blood T cell repertoires in COVID-19. Study-wide context: T cells, B-cell-depleted T cells, or PBMCs provided the cDNA or gDNA that served as material.

As processed by the authors: Reference gene primer amplification in the assay estimated nucleated cell counts. The repertoire was sequenced with immunoSEQ multiplex PCR; TCRdb's copy has only in-frame clones and lacks some. Clone size and V and J calls were adopted from that table, with D and trimming inferred from the DNA. The profile shows around 150,000 clones, more than 60% of them singletons. Germline-derived CDR1 and CDR2 are MNHEY and SMNVEV (reference sequence). This CDR3 region has 15 residues. The J segment lost 5 bases and the V segment lost 7 bases, leaving 13 bases of the junction unmatched.

The chain has TRBV27 and TRBJ1-2; TRBD1 aligns across 7 bases. The sample was peripheral blood. This sequence was found in a woman aged 45 to 65 with active or convalescent COVID-19. For the CDR3, the DNA is TGTGCCAGCAAAGGCCCGACAGGGAAGGTTTATGGCTACACCTTC. Translating it yields CASKGPTGKVYGYTF.